This passage covers 32 T cell receptor beta chains from one sample sequenced in a study of CD8+ T cells in alopecia areata. RNA, once extracted, was reverse transcribed into cDNA for use as the sequencing template. Sequencing was performed with immunoSEQ multiplex PCR; in TCRdb, only in-frame clones are kept and a portion is missing. Of 150,000 or so clones in the sample, about 67% were seen once. The sequences come from CD8+ T cells sorted from blood, collected at week 0. These receptors were obtained from a human donor with alopecia areata.

The gene calls are TRBV10-1 and TRBJ1-2, with D maybe TRBD1 (6 bases). The CDR3 covers 17 residues. Germline assignment: CDR1 WNHNN and CDR2 SYGVQD (reference sequence). V was trimmed by 5 bases and J by 0 bases, leaving 19 bases between them. CDR3 DNA: TGCGCCAGCAGTATTTCCCCGGACAGCCGAGCTAACTATGGCTACACCTTC. This sequence encodes CASSISPDSRANYGYTF.

The chain carries TRBV29-1 and TRBJ2-1; D possibly corresponds to TRBD2 (5 bases). This CDR3 spans 11 amino acids. V was trimmed by 6 bases and J by 9 bases, leaving 12 bases between them. Per the germline V gene, CDR1 is SQVTM and CDR2 is ANQGSEA. The CDR3 coding sequence is TGCAGCGTCCCCTCTGAGGGTGAGCAGTTCTTC. It is translated as CSVPSEGEQFF.

The genes are TRBV7-9 and TRBJ2-7; 8 positions agree with TRBD2. V dropped 4 bases and J dropped 3; count of bases not matched to a gene: 8. The CDR3 length is 15 residues. Per germline, CDR1 SEHNR and CDR2 FQNEAQ (reference sequence). CDR3: CASSSRGGPDYEQYF. Here the CDR3 DNA reads TGTGCCAGCAGCTCGCGCGGGGGGCCCGACTACGAGCAGTACTTC.

The chain links TRBV5-6 to TRBJ1-4; 7 bases align to TRBD1. The trim removed 0 bases at V and 5 bases at J, leaving 7 bases unmatched. The CDR3 runs 16 residues. CDR1 SGHDT and CDR2 YYEEEE come from the germline V gene. The CDR3 protein is CASSLGGTVYNEKLFF. The DNA for the CDR3 is TGTGCCAGCAGCTTGGGTGGGACAGTGTACAATGAAAAACTGTTTTTT.

This clone was detected only a few times. The J gene is TRBJ2-3, the V gene TRBV7-9; the match to TRBD1 covers 10 bases. The CDR3 totals 15 residues. V lost 5 bases to trimming and J lost 6 bases; unmatched junction nucleotides: 8. Germline loops: CDR1 SEHNR, CDR2 FQNEAQ (reference sequence). CDR3: CASSLGQGDLDTQYF. CDR3 nucleotides: TGTGCCAGCAGCCTAGGACAGGGGGATCTGGATACGCAGTATTTT.

The J gene is TRBJ1-1, the V gene TRBV29-1; 8 nucleotides line up with TRBD1. This CDR3 has 14 amino acids. V was clipped by 1 base and J by 4 bases; unmatched bases: 5. Germline values: CDR1 SQVTM, CDR2 ANQGSEA. The CDR3 loop reads CSVEVDRGGTEAFF. In nucleotides, the CDR3 is TGCAGCGTTGAAGTCGACAGGGGTGGCACTGAAGCTTTCTTT.

This sequence joins TRBV15 and TRBJ2-1; D might be TRBD2 (6 bases). Germline CDR1 is LNHNV and CDR2 is YYDKDF (reference sequence). Trimming took off 0 bases at V and 6 bases at J, with 6 bases between the two ends. This CDR3 is built from 13 residues. The CDR3 DNA is TGTGCCACCAGCAGAGAGGGAGGCAATGAGCAGTTCTTC. Its translation is CATSREGGNEQFF.

This clone was observed at least ten times. The chain recombines TRBV4-1 with TRBJ1-1; possibly TRBD1 for D (6 bases). The CDR3 covers 13 residues. Trimming pared 4 bases from V and 5 bases from J, leaving 11 bases between. Germline V gene sequence: CDR1 MGHRA, CDR2 YSYEKL. The CDR3 DNA is TGCGCCAGCAGCCGGGGGCCCGGGACTGAAGCTTTCTTT. It is translated as CASSRGPGTEAFF.

This chain uses TRBV5-5 with TRBJ2-7; D assignment may be TRBD1 or TRBD2 (5 bases each). This CDR3 contains 12 residues. Trimming took off 6 bases at V and 4 bases at J, with 11 bases between the two ends. Germline V lookup: CDR1 SGHKS, CDR2 YYEKEE (reference sequence). CDR3 in amino acids: CASNGDGYEQYF. The CDR3 nucleotides read TGTGCCAGCAACGGGGACGGGTACGAGCAGTACTTC.

The chain employs TRBV25-1 and TRBJ2-1, with 7 positions matching TRBD2. V lost 2 bases and J lost 0; bases outside the gene matches: 7. Per the germline V gene, CDR1 is MGHDK and CDR2 is SYGVNS. This CDR3 comprises 17 residues. The CDR3 region has the DNA TGTGCCAGCAGTGAAGTAGGGCGGGGGAGCTCCTACAATGAGCAGTTCTTC. Translating it yields CASSEVGRGSSYNEQFF.

A single count supports this clone. The chain combines TRBV27 with TRBJ2-1, with 7 bases lining up with TRBD1. The CDR3 has 15 residues. Unmatched junction bases numbered 14, after V lost 10 bases and J lost 5 bases. Germline V gene sequence: CDR1 MNHEY, CDR2 SMNVEV (reference sequence). Here the CDR3 reads CATELDRARDNEQFF. Here the CDR3 DNA reads TGTGCCACCGAGCTCGACAGGGCCCGGGACAATGAGCAGTTCTTC.

The chain has TRBV6-1 and TRBJ2-5; D is unclear. Germline lookup yields CDR1 MNHNS and CDR2 SASEGT. The CDR3 contains 13 residues. V shed 3 bases and J shed 2 bases, with 7 bases lying between them. This CDR3 is CASSDGAQETQYF. The DNA of the CDR3 is TGTGCCAGCAGTGACGGAGCACAAGAGACCCAGTACTTC.

This clone came up a few times. The V and J genes are TRBV4-1 and TRBJ1-2; a weak D match, TRBD1 (5 bases). CDR1 and CDR2 (germline): MGHRA, YSYEKL. The CDR3 is 15 residues long. The V and J ends lost 0 bases and 6 bases respectively, with 14 bases between them. Here the CDR3 reads CASSQDLAWGNGYTF. The CDR3, as DNA: TGCGCCAGCAGCCAAGATTTAGCCTGGGGCAATGGCTACACCTTC.

The gene calls are TRBV7-9 and TRBJ1-2; weak D call: TRBD1 (6 bases). Germline CDR1 reads SEHNR; CDR2 reads FQNEAQ (reference sequence). V lost 5 bases, J lost 3 bases, and 19 bases lay in between. The CDR3 runs 16 residues. The CDR3 DNA is TGTGCCAGCAGCCGAAACGCAGGGGAATCTGACTATGGCTACACCTTC. Translating it yields CASSRNAGESDYGYTF.

This chain connects TRBV2 to TRBJ1-2, with D unresolved. The V gene's germline CDR1 is SNHLY and CDR2 FYNNEI. V lost 6 bases to trimming and J lost 6 bases, with 8 bases between them. The CDR3 is made up of 11 amino acids. The CDR3 protein is CASRGKDGYTF. For the CDR3, the DNA is TGTGCCAGCAGGGGCAAGGATGGCTACACCTTC.

The chain has TRBV27 and TRBJ2-5, with 11 bases fitting TRBD1. Germline assignment: CDR1 MNHEY and CDR2 SMNVEV (reference sequence). The CDR3 covers 17 residues. V lost 4 bases to trimming and J lost 5 bases; unmatched junction nucleotides: 12. CDR3 in amino acids: CASSSKRGQGVGETQYF. The CDR3 DNA follows: TGTGCCAGCAGTTCGAAACGGGGACAGGGGGTCGGGGAGACCCAGTACTTC.

J is TRBJ2-1 and V is TRBV6-5, with 12 bases identical to TRBD2. Trimming at V came to 4 bases and at J to 2 bases, leaving 3 bases not matched to a gene. Germline-derived CDR1 and CDR2 are MNHEY and SVGAGI. The CDR3 is 16 amino acids. CDR3 residues: CASSLTSGGAYNEQFF. CDR3 DNA: TGTGCCAGCAGTTTGACTAGCGGGGGAGCCTACAATGAGCAGTTCTTC.

The chain recombines TRBV29-1 with TRBJ2-3, with D possibly being TRBD2 (6 bases). The germline gives CDR1 SQVTM, CDR2 ANQGSEA. CDR3 length: 15 residues. V lost 4 bases and J lost 6, with 20 bases in between. The CDR3 spells CSVVKRVGSGDTQYF. In nucleotides, the CDR3 is TGCAGCGTTGTTAAGCGAGTGGGGAGCGGGGATACGCAGTATTTT.

This clone was observed a handful of times. This sequence joins TRBV6-1 and TRBJ2-5; D unresolved. CDR1 is MNHNS and CDR2 is SASEGT in the germline V gene. Trimming shortened V by 6 bases and J by 0 bases, and 2 bases separated the two germline ends. The CDR3 spans 11 residues. Here the CDR3 DNA reads TGTGCCAGCAGGGACCAAGAGACCCAGTACTTC. Translation gives CASRDQETQYF.

This chain joins TRBV5-6 and TRBJ2-3, with a possible D match to TRBD1 (6 bases). The CDR3 contains 15 residues. V lost 7 bases and J 2 bases, leaving 17 bases between the germline ends. Germline assignment: CDR1 SGHDT and CDR2 YYEEEE. The CDR3 loop is CASERGGFHTDTQYF. The CDR3 nucleotides are TGTGCCAGCGAGCGAGGGGGATTTCACACAGATACGCAGTATTTT.

J is TRBJ2-1 and V is TRBV5-4; 10 nucleotides align to TRBD2. V trimming: 1 base; J trimming: 5 bases; junction bases outside the gene matches: 3. The CDR3 is 15 amino acids. Per germline, CDR1 SGHNT and CDR2 YYREEE (reference sequence). CDR3 loop: CASSLRTSGNNEQFF. In nucleotides, the CDR3 is TGTGCCAGCAGCTTGAGGACTAGCGGTAACAATGAGCAGTTCTTC.

J is TRBJ2-5 and V is TRBV23-1; D might be TRBD2 (5 bases). TRBV23-1 is placed among ORFs of uncertain function. V was shortened by 1 base and J by 10 bases, with 13 bases between the two germline ends. The CDR3 is 13 amino acids. CDR3 region: CASSQFPLEDQYF. CDR3 bases: TGCGCCAGCAGTCAATTTCCTCTGGAGGACCAGTACTTC.

The chain employs TRBV5-6 and TRBJ2-5; 7 bases map to TRBD2. The length of the CDR3 is 13 residues. CDR1 is SGHDT, CDR2 YYEEEE, per germline. Losses at the gene ends were 7 bases for V and 7 bases for J; bases not matched to a gene: 10. CDR3 nucleotides: TGTGCCAGCGGGGGGGACCTAAAGGGGACCCAGTACTTC. As protein: CASGGDLKGTQYF.

The rearrangement links TRBV13 to TRBJ2-2, with unresolved D. This CDR3 has 15 residues. The germline gives CDR1 PRHDT, CDR2 FYEKMQ (reference sequence). V was trimmed by 7 bases and J by 4 bases, leaving 16 bases between them. The CDR3 DNA is TGTGCCAGCATCGTCGGCAAAGACGTCACCGGGGAGCTGTTTTTT. It yields the protein CASIVGKDVTGELFF.

In its sample, this clone was seen a few times. The rearrangement uses TRBV6-5 and TRBJ2-2; D not resolved. V was cut by 6 bases and J by 4 bases, with 12 bases left in between. CDR1 MNHEY and CDR2 SVGAGI come from the germline V gene. There are 14 residues in the CDR3. This CDR3 is CASSGFLGTGELFF. The CDR3 DNA sequence: TGTGCCAGCAGCGGGTTCTTGGGCACCGGGGAGCTGTTTTTT.

This clone was seen more than once but under ten times. The chain recombines TRBV5-1 with TRBJ1-1; D call uncertain. This CDR3 region has 11 residues. Trimming left V 4 bases short and J 8 bases short, with 9 bases between. Germline CDR1 reads SGHRS; CDR2 reads YFSETQ. This CDR3 reads CASSAGIEAFF. CDR3 nucleotide sequence: TGCGCCAGCAGCGCTGGGATAGAAGCTTTCTTT.

The J gene is TRBJ1-5, the V gene TRBV7-9; D is unclear. V lost 1 base to trimming and J lost 4 bases, with 8 bases between them. The CDR3 covers 14 residues. CDR1 is SEHNR, CDR2 FQNEAQ, per germline (reference sequence). Here the CDR3 reads CASSLVGRNQPQHF. Here the CDR3 DNA reads TGTGCCAGCAGCTTAGTAGGTCGGAATCAGCCCCAGCATTTT.

In nucleotides, the CDR3 is TGCGCCAGCAGCTTGCGTGGGACAGAGAACACTGAAGCTTTCTTT. As protein: CASSLRGTENTEAFF. The chain has TRBV5-1 and TRBJ1-1; 7 nucleotides align to TRBD1. The ends lost 1 base at V and 1 base at J; junction bases unmatched: 4. This CDR3 comprises 15 residues. Germline CDR1 and CDR2: SGHRS and YFSETQ. Full variable domain (rest looked up from reference TRBV5-1 and TRBJ1-1): KAGVTQTPRYLIKTRGQQVTLSCSPISGHRSVSWYQQTPGQGLQFLFEYFSETQRNKGNFPGRFSGRQFSNSRSEMNVSTLELGDSALYLCASSLRGTENTEAFFGQGTRLTVV.

The chain employs TRBV11-2 and TRBJ1-2; D is uncertain. Germline assignment: CDR1 SGHAT and CDR2 FQNNGV. CDR3 length equals 11 residues. The CDR3 sequence is CASGAGYGYTF. In DNA, the CDR3 is TGTGCTTCGGGCGCGGGCTATGGCTACACCTTC.

The chain has TRBV6-5 and TRBJ2-7; 7 bases map to TRBD2. The CDR3 is 15 amino acids. Looked up from germline, CDR1 is MNHEY and CDR2 is SVGAGI. V trimming: 6 bases; J trimming: 0 bases; junction bases outside the gene matches: 8. In nucleotides, the CDR3 is TGTGCCAGCAGCATAGGAGCGGGGACCTCCTACGAGCAGTACTTC. Protein sequence: CASSIGAGTSYEQYF.

This chain uses TRBV29-1 with TRBJ1-2, with D possibly TRBD1 on 6 matching bases. Germline loops: CDR1 SQVTM, CDR2 ANQGSEA. The CDR3 sequence is 13 residues long. Trimming stripped 7 bases from V and 7 bases from J, with 19 bases between. CDR3 sequence (DNA): TGCAGCGATAAAACCCTCGGGGGCAGTGGCTACACCTTC. It yields the protein CSDKTLGGSGYTF. The full variable domain, rest sourced from reference TRBV29-1 and TRBJ1-2, is SAVISQKPSRDICQRGTSLTIQCQVDSQVTMMFWYRQQPGQSLTLIATANQGSEATYESGFVIDKFPISRPNLTFSTLTVSNMSPEDSSIYLCSDKTLGGSGYTFGSGTRLTVV.

This clone was counted a single time. This chain links TRBV2 with TRBJ1-6, with D unclear. V shed 6 bases and J shed 0 bases, with 6 bases lying between them. This CDR3 has 14 amino acids. Per the germline V gene, CDR1 is SNHLY and CDR2 is FYNNEI. DNA for the CDR3: TGTGCCAGCAGGCAAAGCTCCTATAATTCACCCCTCCACTTT. It encodes CASRQSSYNSPLHF.